The 20 T cell receptor beta chains below all came from one sample that was sequenced in a study of blood T cells in healthy people across ages. A second PCR, run for about 6 to 11 cycles, used a sample-barcoded 5' primer plus a J-beta primer mix. TCRdb re-analysed the 5' RACE reads in MiXCR, keeping a single row per CDR3 protein. The sample contains over 550,000 distinct CDR3 sequences, approximately 30% of which appear only once. The specimen sequenced was blood. The receptors derive from a woman older than 75 in good health.

Points on this clonotype: This may be a read error: a much more frequent sequence differs by one nucleotide. The chain recombines TRBV5-1 with TRBJ1-6; 9 bases fit TRBD1. This CDR3 region has 14 residues. Trimming took 1 base from V and 18 from J; bases not matched to a gene: 11. Looked up from germline, CDR1 is SGHRS and CDR2 is YFSETQ. For the CDR3, the DNA is TGCGCCAGCAGCTTGCGGACAGGGGATTTCTCCCGCCACTTT. The encoded protein is CASSLRTGDFSRHF.

In this sample, this clonotype turned up many times. This sequence joins TRBV12-3 or TRBV12-4 and TRBJ1-2; D possibly corresponds to TRBD1 (5 bases). The CDR3 runs 13 residues. The ends were cut back, 2 bases at V and 2 bases at J, with 6 bases in the middle. CDR3 loop: CASSLKGNYGYTF. DNA for the CDR3: TGTGCCAGCAGTTTAAAGGGGAACTATGGCTACACCTTC.

CDR3 DNA sequence: TGTGCCAGCAGCTATAGAGGGGGGGCCGGGGAGCTGTTTTTT. Amino acids: CASSYRGGAGELFF. V gene TRBV7-2 combines with J gene TRBJ2-2; D is possibly TRBD2 (7 bases). Germline V gene sequence: CDR1 SGHTA, CDR2 FQGNSA. There are 14 residues in the CDR3. The V end lost 4 bases, the J end lost 6 bases, and 12 bases lay between the germline ends.

The chain combines TRBV20-1 with TRBJ2-5; the D gene is possibly TRBD2 (6 bases). There are 12 residues in the CDR3. Per germline, CDR1 DFQATT and CDR2 SNEGSKA (reference sequence). The V gene lost 4 bases and the J gene lost 11 bases, with 17 bases spanning the gap. The CDR3 sequence: CSAMGLLSEQYF. The CDR3 DNA sequence: TGCAGTGCTATGGGACTTCTCTCGGAGCAGTACTTC.

In its sample, this clonotype was seen many times. This rearrangement joins TRBV10-2 to TRBJ2-7; no clear D. CDR3 length: 13 residues. Per germline, CDR1 WSHSY and CDR2 SAAADI. Trimming took off 5 bases at V and 1 base at J, with 9 bases between the two ends. CDR3 in DNA: TGCGCCAGCAGTATCGCGGTTTCCTACGAGCAGTACTTC. Its protein is CASSIAVSYEQYF.

This clonotype was counted at least ten times. V and J are TRBV20-1 and TRBJ2-1; TRBD1 matches at 7 bases. V shed 1 base, J shed 6 bases, and the junction held 12 bases outside the gene matches. The CDR3 is 16 residues long. Germline V gives CDR1 DFQATT, CDR2 SNEGSKA (reference sequence). CDR3 DNA: TGCAGTGCTAGAGCCCCGGGAAGGGGGCTCCTCAATGAGCAGTTCTTC. Translating it yields CSARAPGRGLLNEQFF.

A word on this clonotype: Being one base from a much bigger clone, this may be a read error. The chain links TRBV6-6 to TRBJ2-1, with D possibly being TRBD2 (5 bases). TRBJ2-7 matches the DNA end more closely, so the J call is doubtful. CDR3 length equals 14 residues. Germline values: CDR1 MNHNY, CDR2 SVGAGI (reference sequence). As DNA, the CDR3 is TGTGCCACCAGAGCGGTTCAATCCTACAATGAGCAGTACTTC. Protein product: CATRAVQSYNEQYF.

This clonotype was seen only a few times. The chain recombines TRBV6-5 with TRBJ2-4; D could derive from TRBD1 or TRBD2 (5 bases each). The J call may be wrong; the DNA end is better matched by TRBJ2-7. The CDR3 is 14 amino acids. CDR1 is MNHEY, CDR2 SVGAGI, per germline. The CDR3 protein is CASRPGTSIYEQYF. In nucleotides, the CDR3 is TGTGCCAGCAGGCCCGGGACCTCTATCTACGAGCAGTACTTC.

Notes on this clonotype: The final CDR3 position lacks the conserved phenylalanine or tryptophan, pointing to a likely read error. The chain combines TRBV10-2 with TRBJ2-1; a weak D match, TRBD1 (5 bases). The V gene lost 6 bases and the J gene lost 5 bases, with 17 bases spanning the gap. CDR1 WSHSY and CDR2 SAAADI come from the germline V gene. The CDR3 is 15 residues long. CDR3 in DNA: TGCGCCAGCAGGGAGACTGGGGCGCGGAACAATGAGCAGTTCTGC. It yields the protein CASRETGARNNEQFC.

This clonotype was picked up one time. The chain uses TRBV12-3 or TRBV12-4 and TRBJ2-7; 9 nucleotides match TRBD1. CDR3 length: 17 amino acids. J gave up 7 bases and V 6 bases, and 19 bases lay outside the gene matches. The CDR3, as DNA: TGTGCCAGCAGCGCGAATATTGGACAGGGGATATACGTGGAGCAGTACTTC. Residues: CASSANIGQGIYVEQYF.

This clonotype occurred many times. The rearrangement joins TRBV6-6 to TRBJ1-4; no definite D call. With 5 bases removed from V and 5 bases from J, the gap between germline ends came to 3 bases. The CDR3 spans 11 residues. Germline V gene data show CDR1 as MNHNY and CDR2 as SVGAGI (reference sequence). CDR3 residues: CASSQNEKLFF. CDR3 sequence (DNA): TGTGCCAGCAGTCAAAATGAAAAACTGTTTTTT.

The chain uses TRBV5-1 and TRBJ2-2; 13 positions agree with TRBD2. The CDR3 consists of 17 residues. Per the germline V gene, CDR1 is SGHRS and CDR2 is YFSETQ. V shed 1 base and J 6 bases; nucleotides not matched to a gene: 6. The CDR3 is CASSLTSGGAKAGELFF. The CDR3, as DNA: TGCGCCAGCAGCTTGACTAGCGGGGGGGCCAAAGCCGGGGAGCTGTTTTTT.

This clonotype came up once. A single base separates this from a much larger clone, so it may be a read error. The CDR3 sequence: CAVSGGGTSYEQYF. The CDR3, as DNA: TGTGCCGTAAGTGGTGGGGGCACCTCTTACGAGCAGTACTTC. The chain joins TRBV10-3 to TRBJ2-7, with TRBD1 as a possible D gene (6 bases). In germline, CDR1 is ENHRY, CDR2 SYGVKD. V lost 11 bases to trimming and J lost 4 bases, with 21 bases between them. The CDR3 covers 14 residues.

This clonotype was observed many times. J is TRBJ2-3 and V is TRBV10-3, with 13 bases matching TRBD2. The CDR3 loop spans 19 amino acids. V trimming: 10 bases; J trimming: 0 bases; junction bases outside the gene matches: 16. The V gene's germline CDR1 is ENHRY and CDR2 SYGVKD. The CDR3 DNA reads TGTGCCACCAGGACCTCGGGGACTAGCGGGGCCGCTAGCACAGATACGCAGTATTTT. It translates to CATRTSGTSGAASTDTQYF.

The genes are TRBV4-2 and TRBJ1-2, with TRBD1 as a possible D gene (5 bases). The V end was cut by 2 bases, the J end by 6 bases, with 10 bases between. Germline V gene sequence: CDR1 LGHNA, CDR2 YNFKEQ. CDR3 length: 13 residues. CDR3 protein: CASSQQGWNGYTF. CDR3 coding DNA: TGTGCCAGCAGCCAACAGGGCTGGAATGGCTACACCTTC.

Many counts were recorded for this clonotype. This chain connects TRBV20-1 to TRBJ2-5; D perhaps matches TRBD1 (6 bases). V lost 4 bases and J 3 bases, leaving 18 bases between the germline ends. The CDR3 runs 15 residues. Germline V gene sequence: CDR1 DFQATT, CDR2 SNEGSKA (reference sequence). The CDR3 DNA reads as TGCAGTGCTATAGGGCAGACAGGACCTAAAGAGACCCAGTACTTC. As protein: CSAIGQTGPKETQYF.

With respect to this clonotype: This sequence may be a read error, since a much larger clone differs from it by one base. The gene calls are TRBV5-5 and TRBJ1-1; the D is unclear. The V gene's germline CDR1 is SGHKS and CDR2 YYEKEE (reference sequence). This CDR3 has 11 residues. Here the CDR3 DNA reads TGTGCCGGCAGCGTAAACACTGAAGCTTTCTTT. It translates to CAGSVNTEAFF.

The CDR3 coding sequence is TGCAGTGCGAAGACAGGGATAAGCGGTTACACCTTC. Encoded protein: CSAKTGISGYTF. The chain employs TRBV20-1 and TRBJ1-2, with 7 bases lining up with TRBD1. The germline CDR1 and CDR2 sequences are DFQATT and SNEGSKA (reference sequence). The CDR3 spans 12 residues. Trimming removed 6 bases from V and 11 bases from J; junction bases left unmatched: 12.

There are many counts of this clonotype. This chain links TRBV20-1 with TRBJ2-7, with D perhaps matching TRBD1 or TRBD2 (5 bases each). V lost 0 bases, J lost 6 bases, and 15 bases lay in between. Germline V gene sequence: CDR1 DFQATT, CDR2 SNEGSKA (reference sequence). The CDR3 extends over 14 amino acids. In DNA form, the CDR3 reads TGCAGTGCTAGAGATTCGGGGACGGTCGGCGAGCAGTACTTC. This codes for CSARDSGTVGEQYF.

This clonotype was recorded at least ten times. The chain recombines TRBV7-9 with TRBJ1-4; 7 bases fit TRBD1. With 5 bases clipped from V and 5 bases from J, the junction kept 5 bases outside the gene matches. This CDR3 region has 14 residues. The germline gives CDR1 SEHNR, CDR2 FQNEAQ (reference sequence). This CDR3 is CASSKRTGNEKLFF. The CDR3 DNA reads TGTGCCAGCAGCAAAAGGACAGGAAATGAAAAACTGTTTTTT.